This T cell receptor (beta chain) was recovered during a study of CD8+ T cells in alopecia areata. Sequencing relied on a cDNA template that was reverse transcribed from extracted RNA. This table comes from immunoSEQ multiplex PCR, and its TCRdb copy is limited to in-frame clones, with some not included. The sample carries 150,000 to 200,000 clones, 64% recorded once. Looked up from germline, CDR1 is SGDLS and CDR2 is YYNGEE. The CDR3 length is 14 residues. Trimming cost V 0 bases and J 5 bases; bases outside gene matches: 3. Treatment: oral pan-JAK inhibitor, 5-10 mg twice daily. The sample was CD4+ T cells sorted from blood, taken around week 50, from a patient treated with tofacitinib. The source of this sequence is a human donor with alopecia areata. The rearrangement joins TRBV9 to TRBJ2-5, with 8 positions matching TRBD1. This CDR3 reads CASSVAGGMETQYF. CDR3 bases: TGTGCCAGCAGCGTAGCAGGGGGCATGGAGACCCAGTACTTC.